Each of the 16 T cell receptor beta chains below was sequenced from the same sample in a study of CD8 T cells in ankylosing spondylitis. TCRdb used MiXCR to reprocess the 5' RACE reads, holding one entry per CDR3 protein. The sample records some 150,000 distinct CDR3 sequences, 10% to 12% being singletons. What was sequenced was blood, either unsorted or a sorted T cell fraction (not recorded which). These receptors all stem from a female donor with ankylosing spondylitis or in good health (not recorded which).

This clonotype appeared a few times. The chain couples TRBV2 to TRBJ2-1, with TRBD2 identical over 11 bases. The CDR3 consists of 15 residues. V dropped 8 bases and J dropped 8; count of bases not matched to a gene: 11. Germline V gene lookup returns CDR1 SNHLY and CDR2 FYNNEI. The CDR3 DNA reads TGTGCCAGCTCTTCCCTAGCGGGAGGAGTTGATGAGCAGTTCTTC. Protein: CASSSLAGGVDEQFF.

There are many counts of this clonotype. V is TRBV20-1 and J is TRBJ2-3, with D possibly TRBD2 on 6 matching bases. Germline loops: CDR1 DFQATT, CDR2 SNEGSKA (reference sequence). The CDR3 loop spans 13 amino acids. Trimming shortened V by 5 bases and J by 5 bases, and 14 bases separated the two germline ends. The CDR3 nucleotides read TGCAGTGCTCATCGGGACTTCGGAGATACGCAGTATTTT. Residues: CSAHRDFGDTQYF.

Ten or more counts support this clonotype. This chain connects TRBV7-2 to TRBJ2-3; TRBD2 aligns across 9 bases. CDR1 is SGHTA and CDR2 is FQGNSA in the germline V gene. This CDR3 contains 15 residues. V shed 9 bases, J shed 0 bases, and the junction held 7 bases outside the gene matches. CDR3 protein: CARGERGVSTDTQYF. In nucleotides, the CDR3 is TGTGCCAGGGGAGAGCGGGGGGTTAGCACAGATACGCAGTATTTT. Full variable domain (outside the CDR3, taken from reference TRBV7-2 and TRBJ2-3): GAGVSQSPSNKVTEKGKDVELRCDPISGHTALYWYRQSLGQGLEFLIYFQGNSAPDKSGLPSDRFSAERTGGSVSTLTIQRTQQEDSAVYLCARGERGVSTDTQYFGPGTRLTVL.

This clonotype came up many times. The V gene is TRBV19, the J gene TRBJ2-5, with D perhaps TRBD1 (5 bases). Trimming pared 6 bases from V and 1 base from J, leaving 12 bases between. Germline V gene lookup returns CDR1 LNHDA and CDR2 SQIVND (reference sequence). CDR3 size: 14 residues. The CDR3 DNA sequence: TGTGCCAGTAGCCTAAGGGGCCCCCAAGAGACCCAGTACTTC. Its protein is CASSLRGPQETQYF.

This clonotype was counted between two and nine times. The chain couples TRBV29-1 to TRBJ2-1, with a tentative D call TRBD2 (6 bases). CDR1 and CDR2 from the germline V gene are SQVTM and ANQGSEA. Trimming took off 5 bases at V and 1 base at J, with 15 bases between the two ends. This CDR3 comprises 15 residues. The CDR3 loop is CSVMAGQGSYNEQFF. The CDR3 DNA reads as TGCAGCGTTATGGCGGGGCAAGGGTCCTACAATGAGCAGTTCTTC.

This clonotype was counted at least ten times. This sequence joins TRBV7-6 and TRBJ2-7; the match to TRBD1 covers 8 bases. Losses at the gene ends were 3 bases for V and 6 bases for J; bases not matched to a gene: 4. CDR1 SGHVS and CDR2 FNYEAQ come from the germline V gene. The CDR3 has 13 residues. CDR3 DNA sequence: TGTGCCAGCAGCTTCCAGGGGGCGACCGAGCAGTACTTC. Encoded protein: CASSFQGATEQYF.

The V call is TRBV3-1, the J call TRBJ2-4, with 7 nucleotides matching TRBD1. The CDR3 extends over 14 amino acids. Looked up from germline, CDR1 is LGHDT and CDR2 is YNNKEL (reference sequence). V lost 0 bases and J lost 7; bases outside the gene matches: 3. The CDR3 reads CASSQDTGDNIQYF. The CDR3 coding sequence is TGTGCCAGCAGCCAAGATACAGGGGATAACATTCAGTACTTC.

Written as DNA, the CDR3 is TGTGCCAGCAGCTTTACACCCTACGAGCAGTACTTC. Encoded protein: CASSFTPYEQYF. The chain joins TRBV11-2 to TRBJ2-7, with unresolved D. V was pared by 3 bases and J by 2 bases, with 5 bases between. The germline gives CDR1 SGHAT, CDR2 FQNNGV. This CDR3 has 12 amino acids.

The sample holds many counts of this clonotype. The gene calls are TRBV30 and TRBJ2-2; 12 nucleotides align to TRBD2. This CDR3 region has 17 residues. Trimming cost V 5 bases and J 2 bases; bases outside gene matches: 9. Germline CDR1 and CDR2: GTSNPN and SVGIG (reference sequence). CDR3 protein: CAWSRRTSGINTGELFF. The CDR3 region has the DNA TGTGCCTGGTCGCGTCGGACTAGCGGGATAAACACCGGGGAGCTGTTTTTT.

At least ten counts were recorded for this clonotype. The rearrangement uses TRBV12-3 or TRBV12-4 and TRBJ2-1; D remains ambiguous. CDR3 size: 13 residues. The V end lost 3 bases, the J end lost 6 bases, and 9 bases lay between the germline ends. CDR3 sequence (DNA): TGTGCCAGCAGTTTCTGGCGAGTCAATGAGCAGTTCTTC. It encodes CASSFWRVNEQFF.

The sample holds a few counts of this clonotype. The chain uses TRBV12-3 or TRBV12-4 and TRBJ2-7, with TRBD2 matching 11 bases. After removal of 2 bases from V and 3 bases from J, the junction contained 0 bases not matched to a gene. The CDR3 is made up of 14 amino acids. The chain's CDR3 is CASSLLAGGYEQYF. DNA of the CDR3: TGTGCCAGCAGTTTACTAGCGGGGGGCTACGAGCAGTACTTC.

The table lists this clonotype with many counts. The chain recombines TRBV5-1 with TRBJ2-7; 7 bases map to TRBD1. This CDR3 spans 14 amino acids. The V segment lost 4 bases and the J segment 3 bases; nucleotides outside the gene matches: 7. From germline, CDR1 is SGHRS and CDR2 YFSETQ. CDR3 amino acids: CASSPGTANYEQYF. The CDR3 coding sequence is TGCGCCAGCAGCCCGGGGACAGCCAACTACGAGCAGTACTTC.

Of note for this clonotype: A much larger clone lies a single base off, so this may be a read error. This chain links TRBV20-1 with TRBJ1-5; 8 bases are a match to TRBD1. The CDR3 consists of 16 residues. The germline V gene has CDR1 DFQATT and CDR2 SNEGSKA (reference sequence). CDR3 in amino acids: CSTRDIQGDGNQPQHF. DNA for the CDR3: TGCAGTACTAGAGATATACAGGGGGACGGCAATCAGCCCCAGCATTTT.

Ten or more counts support this clonotype. The rearrangement links TRBV7-9 to TRBJ1-2; a weak D match, TRBD1 (6 bases). This CDR3 region has 16 residues. Germline assignment: CDR1 SEHNR and CDR2 FQNEAQ (reference sequence). Trimming left V 4 bases short and J 0 bases short, with 15 bases between. The CDR3 nucleotides read TGTGCCAGCAGCTCAACCGGGACAAGGACTAACTATGGCTACACCTTC. It is translated as CASSSTGTRTNYGYTF.

This clonotype was detected many times. The chain has TRBV29-1 and TRBJ2-3; 11 nucleotides agree with TRBD2. This CDR3 spans 15 amino acids. Per germline, CDR1 SQVTM and CDR2 ANQGSEA. With V trimmed by 6 bases and J by 4 bases, 9 bases remained unmatched. The CDR3 loop reads CSVGQLAGAPDTQYF. Here the CDR3 DNA reads TGCAGCGTGGGGCAACTAGCGGGGGCCCCAGATACGCAGTATTTT.

This clonotype was picked up many times. CDR3 amino acids: CASSLVGGGNTEAFF. Here the CDR3 DNA reads TGTGCCAGCAGCTTAGTAGGGGGCGGCAACACTGAAGCTTTCTTT. J is TRBJ1-1 and V is TRBV7-2, with TRBD1 matching 7 bases. Germline V gene lookup returns CDR1 SGHTA and CDR2 FQGNSA. The CDR3 spans 15 residues. J gave up 2 bases and V 1 base, and 4 bases lay outside the gene matches.